The 17 T cell receptor beta chains reported below all come from one sample, sequenced in a study of blood T cell repertoires in COVID-19 (TCRdb year 2020). The method was the immunoSEQ multiplex PCR assay. Not all clones reach the TCRdb copy of this immuneACCESS table, which keeps in-frame sequences only. Checked studies attribute under half of the gap to unresolved V genes and leave the rest unexplained. This sample has around 150,000 clones in its table, and approximately 80% of those were observed once. Of the sample, 3% to 4% falls within the top ten clones. Sequenced input: PBMCs or T cells enriched from blood (not recorded which). These receptors were obtained from a woman in her sixties or seventies who had recovered from COVID-19.

The table lists this clone with a few counts. The J gene is TRBJ2-3, the V gene TRBV19; 8 bases agree with TRBD2. Per the germline V gene, CDR1 is LNHDA and CDR2 is SQIVND (reference sequence). There are 12 residues in the CDR3. V lost 8 bases and J lost 5; bases outside the gene matches: 3. CDR3 DNA: TGTGCCAGTGCCGGGGGGGGAGATACGCAGTATTTT. Its translation is CASAGGGDTQYF.

This chain uses TRBV12-3 or TRBV12-4 with TRBJ2-1; 7 bases line up with TRBD2. The CDR3 runs to 13 residues. V trimming: 9 bases; J trimming: 7 bases; junction bases outside the gene matches: 9. This CDR3 reads CASSGLSRNEQFF. The CDR3 coding sequence is TGTGCCAGTAGCGGGCTGAGTCGGAATGAGCAGTTCTTC.

The rearrangement joins TRBV7-9 to TRBJ1-2, with D possibly matching TRBD1 (5 bases). V was clipped by 4 bases and J by 1 base, with 7 bases between them. CDR3 length: 13 residues. Germline CDR1 is SEHNR and CDR2 is FQNEAQ (reference sequence). CDR3 in amino acids: CASSSQVNYGYTF. The CDR3 DNA is TGTGCCAGCAGCTCACAGGTTAACTATGGCTACACCTTC.

V usage is TRBV3-1 (or the pseudogene TRBV3-2) and J usage is TRBJ2-3; no definite D call. Germline loops: CDR1 LGHDT, CDR2 YNNKEL (reference sequence). V was cut by 3 bases and J by 6 bases, with 10 bases left in between. The CDR3 is 13 amino acids. CDR3 nucleotide sequence: TGTGCCAGCAGCCAGAATGTCGGGGATACGCAGTATTTT. Its protein product is CASSQNVGDTQYF.

The rearrangement joins TRBV6-1 to TRBJ1-5, with D unresolved. Germline V gene lookup returns CDR1 MNHNS and CDR2 SASEGT. The V and J ends lost 5 bases and 2 bases respectively, with 10 bases between them. The CDR3 is 14 residues long. This CDR3 is CASSYQEGNQPQHF. The CDR3 DNA reads as TGTGCCAGCAGTTATCAGGAAGGCAATCAGCCCCAGCATTTT.

V gene TRBV14 combines with J gene TRBJ2-7; tentatively, D is TRBD2 (7 bases). The CDR3 runs to 14 residues. CDR1 and CDR2 from the germline V gene are SGHDN and FVKESK. V gave up 4 bases and J gave up 1 base, with 11 bases separating them. The CDR3: CASSRGGLSYEQYF. CDR3 DNA: TGTGCCAGCAGCCGGGGGGGCCTGTCCTACGAGCAGTACTTC. The full variable domain, in which reference TRBV14 and TRBJ2-7 provide the parts outside the CDR3, is EAGVTQFPSHSVIEKGQTVTLRCDPISGHDNLYWYRRVMGKEIKFLLHFVKESKQDESGMPNNRFLAERTGGTYSTLKVQPAELEDSGVYFCASSRGGLSYEQYFGPGTRLTVT.

V usage is TRBV12-3 or TRBV12-4 and J usage is TRBJ1-2, with a weak D call TRBD1 (6 bases). V lost 5 bases and J 3 bases, leaving 7 bases between the germline ends. This CDR3 comprises 12 residues. In DNA form, the CDR3 reads TGTGCCAGCAGTCCAGGGGACTATGGCTACACCTTC. Translating gives CASSPGDYGYTF.

The table lists this clone with a count of one. The V gene is TRBV12-3 or TRBV12-4, the J gene TRBJ2-7; D uncertain. V was pared by 5 bases and J by 0 bases, with 2 bases between. The CDR3 contains 11 residues. CDR3 DNA: TGTGCCAGCAGTCACTCCTACGAGCAGTACTTC. Translation gives CASSHSYEQYF.

V is TRBV7-8 and J is TRBJ2-3; TRBD1 might be the D (7 bases). The CDR3 is made up of 14 amino acids. The ends were cut back, 6 bases at V and 1 base at J, with 11 bases in the middle. Germline CDR1 SGHVS, CDR2 FQNEAQ. Here the CDR3 DNA reads TGTGCCAGCAGTTCAGGGGGGCGCACAGATACGCAGTATTTT. Translation gives CASSSGGRTDTQYF.

V is TRBV19 and J is TRBJ2-1; the match to TRBD2 covers 10 bases. The CDR3 consists of 17 residues. V trimming: 5 bases; J trimming: 5 bases; junction bases outside the gene matches: 12. Germline loops: CDR1 LNHDA, CDR2 SQIVND (reference sequence). In nucleotides, the CDR3 is TGTGCCAGTAGTCCTCTTGGAGCGGGGGGGCCGAACAATGAGCAGTTCTTC. It is translated as CASSPLGAGGPNNEQFF.

The chain employs TRBV7-2 and TRBJ1-2; possible D gene TRBD1, 6 bases. V lost 3 bases, J lost 8 bases, and 16 bases lay in between. Germline-derived CDR1 and CDR2 are SGHTA and FQGNSA. The CDR3 covers 14 residues. CDR3 bases: TGTGCCAGCAGCTTGGACGGCGGGGGCAGAGGCTACACCTTC. It yields the protein CASSLDGGGRGYTF.

In DNA form, the CDR3 reads TGTGCCACCAGTGATCGGACAGGCGAGAGCTCCTACAATGAGCAGTTCTTC. Translated, it gives CATSDRTGESSYNEQFF. The chain links TRBV24-1 to TRBJ2-1; TRBD1 matches 7 bases. This CDR3 has 17 residues. The junction had 7 bases not matched to a gene; V was cut back by 3 bases and J by 0 bases. Germline-derived CDR1 and CDR2 are KGHDR and SFDVKD.

The chain carries TRBV24-1 and TRBJ2-1, with 8 bases lining up with TRBD1. The germline gives CDR1 KGHDR, CDR2 SFDVKD. The junction had 8 bases not matched to a gene; V was cut back by 3 bases and J by 8 bases. CDR3 length equals 15 residues. The CDR3 reads CATSDGQGARHEQFF. Written as DNA, the CDR3 is TGTGCCACCAGTGATGGGCAGGGGGCTCGACATGAGCAGTTCTTC.

This chain connects TRBV6-5 to TRBJ2-3; TRBD2 aligns across 7 bases. CDR1 is MNHEY and CDR2 is SVGAGI in the germline V gene. CDR3 size: 15 residues. The V segment lost 6 bases and the J segment 5 bases; nucleotides outside the gene matches: 11. The CDR3 sequence: CASSRIRGGRDTQYF. The CDR3 DNA follows: TGTGCCAGCAGCCGTATTCGCGGGGGTAGAGATACGCAGTATTTT.

The V call is TRBV18, the J call TRBJ1-1; perhaps TRBD1 as D (6 bases). V gave up 3 bases and J gave up 0 bases, with 11 bases separating them. This CDR3 has 15 residues. Germline assignment: CDR1 KGHSH and CDR2 LQKENI. CDR3 nucleotide sequence: TGTGCCAGCTCACCTCGGGACAAAATGAACACTGAAGCTTTCTTT. Its protein product is CASSPRDKMNTEAFF.

This chain joins TRBV10-1 and TRBJ2-1; D is perhaps TRBD2 (5 bases). Germline V gene sequence: CDR1 WNHNN, CDR2 SYGVQD (reference sequence). The CDR3 consists of 13 residues. Trimming pared 0 bases from V and 9 bases from J, leaving 9 bases between. The DNA of the CDR3 is TGCGCCAGCAGTGAGTCGGCTAGCTTTGAGCAGTTCTTC. Protein sequence: CASSESASFEQFF.

The chain couples TRBV5-1 to TRBJ1-6; 8 bases match TRBD1. CDR1 and CDR2 from the germline V gene are SGHRS and YFSETQ. The CDR3 extends over 14 amino acids. With V trimmed by 3 bases and J by 10 bases, 6 bases remained unmatched. The DNA for the CDR3 is TGCGCCAGCAGCTCGGGACAGGTCAGATCACCCCTCCACTTT. Protein sequence: CASSSGQVRSPLHF.